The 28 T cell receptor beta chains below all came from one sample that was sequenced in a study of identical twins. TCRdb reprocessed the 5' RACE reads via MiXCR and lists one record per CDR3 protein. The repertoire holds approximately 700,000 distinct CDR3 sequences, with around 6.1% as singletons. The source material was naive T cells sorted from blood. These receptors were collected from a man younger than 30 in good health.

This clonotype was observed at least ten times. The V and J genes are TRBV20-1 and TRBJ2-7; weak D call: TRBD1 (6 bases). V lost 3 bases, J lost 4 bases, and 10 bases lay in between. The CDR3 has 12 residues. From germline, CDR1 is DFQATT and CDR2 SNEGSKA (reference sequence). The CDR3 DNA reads TGCAGTGCTAGTAAGGGGGTATACGAGCAGTACGTC. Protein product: CSASKGVYEQYV.

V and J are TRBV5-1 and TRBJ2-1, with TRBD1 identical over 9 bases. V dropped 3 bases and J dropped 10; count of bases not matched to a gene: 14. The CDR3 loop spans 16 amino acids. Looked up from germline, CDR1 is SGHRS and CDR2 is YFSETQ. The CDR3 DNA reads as TGCGCCAGCAGCTGGGGTTGGGACAGGGTGAAAGGAGAGCAGTTCTTC. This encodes CASSWGWDRVKGEQFF. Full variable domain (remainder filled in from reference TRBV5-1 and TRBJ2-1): KAGVTQTPRYLIKTRGQQVTLSCSPISGHRSVSWYQQTPGQGLQFLFEYFSETQRNKGNFPGRFSGRQFSNSRSEMNVSTLELGDSALYLCASSWGWDRVKGEQFFGPGTRLTVL.

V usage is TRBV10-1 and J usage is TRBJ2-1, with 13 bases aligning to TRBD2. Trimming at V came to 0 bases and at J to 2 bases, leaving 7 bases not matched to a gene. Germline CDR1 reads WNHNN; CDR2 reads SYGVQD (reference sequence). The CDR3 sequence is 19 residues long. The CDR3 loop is CASSESGLAGITPYNEQFF. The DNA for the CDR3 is TGCGCCAGCAGTGAGTCGGGACTAGCGGGAATAACCCCCTACAATGAGCAGTTCTTC.

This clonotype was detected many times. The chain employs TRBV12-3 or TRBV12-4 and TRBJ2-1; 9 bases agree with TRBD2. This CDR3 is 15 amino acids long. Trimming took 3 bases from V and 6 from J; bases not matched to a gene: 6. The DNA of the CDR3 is TGTGCCAGCAGTTTCGGCGGGAGGGCGGTCAATGAGCAGTTCTTC. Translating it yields CASSFGGRAVNEQFF.

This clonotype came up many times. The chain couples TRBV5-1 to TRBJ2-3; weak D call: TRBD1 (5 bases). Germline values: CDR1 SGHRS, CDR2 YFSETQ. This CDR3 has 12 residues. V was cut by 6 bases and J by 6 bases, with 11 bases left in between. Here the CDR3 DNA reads TGCGCCAGCAAAAGACAGACGGATACGCAGTATTTT. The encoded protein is CASKRQTDTQYF.

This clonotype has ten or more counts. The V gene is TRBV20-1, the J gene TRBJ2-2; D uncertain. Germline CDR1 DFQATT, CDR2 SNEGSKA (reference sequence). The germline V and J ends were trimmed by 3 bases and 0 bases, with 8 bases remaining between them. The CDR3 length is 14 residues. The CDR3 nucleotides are TGCAGTGCTAGCCCCTCCACGAACACCGGGGAGCTGTTTTTT. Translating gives CSASPSTNTGELFF.

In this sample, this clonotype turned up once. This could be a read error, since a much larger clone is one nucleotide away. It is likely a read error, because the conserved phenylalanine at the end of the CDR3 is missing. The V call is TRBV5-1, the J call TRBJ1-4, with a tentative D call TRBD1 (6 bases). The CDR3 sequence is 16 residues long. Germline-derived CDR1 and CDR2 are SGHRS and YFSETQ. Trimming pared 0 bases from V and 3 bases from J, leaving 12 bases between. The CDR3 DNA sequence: TGCGCCAGCAGCTTGGGACAGGCCGGCGCTAATGAAAAACTGTTTTCT. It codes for CASSLGQAGANEKLFS.

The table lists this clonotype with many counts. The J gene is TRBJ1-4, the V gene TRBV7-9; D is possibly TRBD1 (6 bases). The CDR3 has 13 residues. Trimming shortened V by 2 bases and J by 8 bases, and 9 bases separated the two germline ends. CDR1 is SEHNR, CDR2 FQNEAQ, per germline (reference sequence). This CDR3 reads CASSLQGTEKLFF. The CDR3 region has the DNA TGTGCCAGCAGCTTACAGGGGACAGAAAAACTGTTTTTT.

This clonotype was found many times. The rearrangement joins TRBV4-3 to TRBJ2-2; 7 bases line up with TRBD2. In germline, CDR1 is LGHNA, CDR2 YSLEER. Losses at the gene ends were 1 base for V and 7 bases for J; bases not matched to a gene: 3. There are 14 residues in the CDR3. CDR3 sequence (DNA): TGCGCCAGCAGCCAAGCCAGCGGGAACGGGGAGCTGTTTTTT. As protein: CASSQASGNGELFF.

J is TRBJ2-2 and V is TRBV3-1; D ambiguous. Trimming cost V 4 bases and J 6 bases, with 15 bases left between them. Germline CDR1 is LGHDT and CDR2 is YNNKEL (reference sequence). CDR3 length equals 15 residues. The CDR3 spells CASSPQPPSSGELFF. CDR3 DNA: TGTGCCAGCAGCCCCCAGCCCCCTAGTTCCGGGGAGCTGTTTTTT.

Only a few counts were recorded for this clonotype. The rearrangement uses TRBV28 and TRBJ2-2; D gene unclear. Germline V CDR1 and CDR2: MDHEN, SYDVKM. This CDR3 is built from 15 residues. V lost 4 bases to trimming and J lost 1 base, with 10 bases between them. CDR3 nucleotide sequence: TGTGCCAGCAGTTCGAACGACAAGAACACCGGGGAGCTGTTTTTT. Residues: CASSSNDKNTGELFF.

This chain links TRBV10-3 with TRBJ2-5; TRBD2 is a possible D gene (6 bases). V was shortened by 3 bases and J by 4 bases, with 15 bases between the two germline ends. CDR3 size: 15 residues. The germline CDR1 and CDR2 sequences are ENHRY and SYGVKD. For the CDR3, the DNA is TGTGCCATCAGTGATGTGGGACTGAGGGGAGAGACCCAGTACTTC. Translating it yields CAISDVGLRGETQYF.

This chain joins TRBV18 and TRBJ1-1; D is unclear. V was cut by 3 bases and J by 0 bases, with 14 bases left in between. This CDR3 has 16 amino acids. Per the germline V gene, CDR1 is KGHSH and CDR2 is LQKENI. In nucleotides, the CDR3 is TGTGCCAGCTCACCCAATCTCCGGAGTATGAACACTGAAGCTTTCTTT. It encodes CASSPNLRSMNTEAFF.

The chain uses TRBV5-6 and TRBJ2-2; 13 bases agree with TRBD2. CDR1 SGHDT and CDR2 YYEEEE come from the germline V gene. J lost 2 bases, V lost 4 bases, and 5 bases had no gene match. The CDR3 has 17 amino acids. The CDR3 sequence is CASSGWTSGRNTGELFF. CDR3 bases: TGTGCCAGCAGCGGGTGGACTAGCGGGAGAAACACCGGGGAGCTGTTTTTT.

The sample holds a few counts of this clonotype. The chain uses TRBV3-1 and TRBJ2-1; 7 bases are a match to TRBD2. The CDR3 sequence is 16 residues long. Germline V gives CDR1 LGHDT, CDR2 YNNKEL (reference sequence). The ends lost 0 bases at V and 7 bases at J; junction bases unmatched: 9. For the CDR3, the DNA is TGTGCCAGCAGCCAAGAATGGACTAGAGGTGGTAATGAGCAGTTCTTC. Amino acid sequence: CASSQEWTRGGNEQFF.

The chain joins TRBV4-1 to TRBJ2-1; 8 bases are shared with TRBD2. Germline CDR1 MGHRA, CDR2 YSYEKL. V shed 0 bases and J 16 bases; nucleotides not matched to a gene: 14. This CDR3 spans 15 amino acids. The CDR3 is CASSQDPHEGTSIFF. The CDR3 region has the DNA TGCGCCAGCAGCCAAGATCCTCATGAAGGGACTAGTATTTTCTTC.

In DNA, the CDR3 is TGTGCCAGCAGCTTAGGGCAGGGAATAGGGCAGTTCTTC. Translated, it gives CASSLGQGIGQFF. This chain links TRBV7-2 with TRBJ2-1; D might be TRBD1 (5 bases). Germline values: CDR1 SGHTA, CDR2 FQGNSA. The V and J ends lost 1 base and 12 bases respectively, with 13 bases between them. The CDR3 sequence is 13 residues long.

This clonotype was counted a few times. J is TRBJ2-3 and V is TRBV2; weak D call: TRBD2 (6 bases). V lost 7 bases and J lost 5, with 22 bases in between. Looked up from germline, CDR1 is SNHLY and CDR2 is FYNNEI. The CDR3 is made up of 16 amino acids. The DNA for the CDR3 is TGTGCCAGCACTAGAGGGTGGGGCTCGGGAGAAGATACGCAGTATTTT. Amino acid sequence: CASTRGWGSGEDTQYF.

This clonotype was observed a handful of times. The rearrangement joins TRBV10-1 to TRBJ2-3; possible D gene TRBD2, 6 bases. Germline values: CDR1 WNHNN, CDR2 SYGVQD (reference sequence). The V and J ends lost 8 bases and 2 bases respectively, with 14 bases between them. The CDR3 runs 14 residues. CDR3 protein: CASGGTDNTDTQYF. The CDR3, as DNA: TGCGCCAGCGGAGGGACCGACAACACAGATACGCAGTATTTT.

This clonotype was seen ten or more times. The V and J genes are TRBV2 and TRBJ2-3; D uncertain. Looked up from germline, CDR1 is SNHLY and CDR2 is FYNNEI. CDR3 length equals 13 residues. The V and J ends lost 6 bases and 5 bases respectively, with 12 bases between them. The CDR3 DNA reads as TGTGCCAGCAGATTATTGTTGGGAGATACGCAGTATTTT. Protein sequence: CASRLLLGDTQYF.

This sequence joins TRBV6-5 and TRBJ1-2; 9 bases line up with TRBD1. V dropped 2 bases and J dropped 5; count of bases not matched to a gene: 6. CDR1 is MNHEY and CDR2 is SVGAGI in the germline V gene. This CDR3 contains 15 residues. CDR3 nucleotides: TGTGCCAGCAGTTACACAGGGGGCTCAAAGTATGGCTACACCTTC. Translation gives CASSYTGGSKYGYTF.

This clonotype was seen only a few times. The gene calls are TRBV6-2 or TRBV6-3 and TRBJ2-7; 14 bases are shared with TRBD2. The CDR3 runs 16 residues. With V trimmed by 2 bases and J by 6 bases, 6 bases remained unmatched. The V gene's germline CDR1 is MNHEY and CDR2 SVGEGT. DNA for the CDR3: TGTGCCAGCAGTTACGAGGGACTAGCGGGAGAGGGCGAGCAGTACGTC. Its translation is CASSYEGLAGEGEQYV.

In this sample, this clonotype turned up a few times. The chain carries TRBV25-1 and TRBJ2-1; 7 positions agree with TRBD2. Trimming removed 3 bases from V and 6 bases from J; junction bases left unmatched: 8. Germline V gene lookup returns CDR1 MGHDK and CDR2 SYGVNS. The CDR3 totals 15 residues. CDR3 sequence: CASSDSGLVGNEQFF. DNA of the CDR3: TGTGCCAGCAGTGATAGCGGACTAGTAGGCAATGAGCAGTTCTTC.

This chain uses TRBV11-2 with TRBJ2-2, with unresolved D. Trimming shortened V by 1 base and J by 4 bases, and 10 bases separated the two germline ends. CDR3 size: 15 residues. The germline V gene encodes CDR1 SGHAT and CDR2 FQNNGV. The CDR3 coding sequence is TGTGCCAGCAGCTTAGTACGAGCGAGCACCGGGGAGCTGTTTTTT. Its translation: CASSLVRASTGELFF.

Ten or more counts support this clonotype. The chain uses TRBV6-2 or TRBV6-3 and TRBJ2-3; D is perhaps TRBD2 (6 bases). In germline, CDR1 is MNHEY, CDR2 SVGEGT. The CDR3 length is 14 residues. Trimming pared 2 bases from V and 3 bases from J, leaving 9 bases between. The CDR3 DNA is TGTGCCAGCAGTTACGCGGGATCTACAGATACGCAGTATTTT. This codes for CASSYAGSTDTQYF.

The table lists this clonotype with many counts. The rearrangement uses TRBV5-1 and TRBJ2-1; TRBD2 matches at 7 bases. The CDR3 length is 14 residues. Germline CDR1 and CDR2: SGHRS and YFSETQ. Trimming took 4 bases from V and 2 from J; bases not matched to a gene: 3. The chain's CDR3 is CASSPGGTYNEQFF. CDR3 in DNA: TGCGCCAGCAGCCCCGGGGGGACCTACAATGAGCAGTTCTTC.

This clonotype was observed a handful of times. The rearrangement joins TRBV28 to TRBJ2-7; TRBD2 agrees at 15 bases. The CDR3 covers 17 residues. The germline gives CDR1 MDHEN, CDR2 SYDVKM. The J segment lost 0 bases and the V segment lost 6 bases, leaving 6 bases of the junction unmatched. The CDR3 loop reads CASSWGLAGGYSYEQYF. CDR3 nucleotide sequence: TGTGCCAGCAGCTGGGGACTAGCGGGAGGCTACTCCTACGAGCAGTACTTC.

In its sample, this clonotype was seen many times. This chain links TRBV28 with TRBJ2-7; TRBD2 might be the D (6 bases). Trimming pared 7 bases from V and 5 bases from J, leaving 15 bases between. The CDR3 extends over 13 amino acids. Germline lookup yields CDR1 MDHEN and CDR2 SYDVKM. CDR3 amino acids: CASTSEGRDEQYF. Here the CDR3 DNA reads TGTGCCAGCACCTCGGAGGGTCGGGACGAGCAGTACTTC.